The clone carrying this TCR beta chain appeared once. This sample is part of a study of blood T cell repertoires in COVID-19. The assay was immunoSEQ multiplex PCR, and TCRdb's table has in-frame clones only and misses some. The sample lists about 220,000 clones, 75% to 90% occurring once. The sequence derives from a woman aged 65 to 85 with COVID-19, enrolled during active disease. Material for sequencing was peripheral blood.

The CDR3 DNA sequence: TGTGCCAGCAGCTTAGTTCTCAATGAGCAGTTCTTC. Its translation: CASSLVLNEQFF. The chain uses TRBV11-3 and TRBJ2-1; D ambiguous. The CDR3 is made up of 12 amino acids. Germline CDR1 and CDR2: SGHNT and YENEEA. V was cut by 1 base and J by 6 bases, with 4 bases left in between.